This is a list of T cell receptor beta chains from one sample in a study of blood T cells in healthy people across ages. TCRdb re-analysed the 5' RACE reads in MiXCR, keeping a single row per CDR3 protein. Among around 1,900,000 distinct CDR3 sequences listed, about two fifths were seen once. The sample consisted of blood. These receptors were taken from a human donor in good health. CDR3s include the opening cysteine and the closing phenylalanine or tryptophan. Fields, in order: J gene, V gene, clone size, D gene, CDR3 protein. The D gene is left open where the match is weak. Clone size is given for some rows only: seen once, a few or many times, or a class if the clone is expanded.

j_gene: TRBJ1-1; v_gene: TRBV11-2; abundance: NA; d_gene: NA; CDR3aa: CASRRGAKTEAFF
j_gene: TRBJ1-2; v_gene: TRBV4-1; abundance: NA; d_gene: NA; CDR3aa: CASSQESAAIYGYTF
j_gene: TRBJ2-7; v_gene: TRBV6-6; abundance: few; d_gene: NA; CDR3aa: CASGDAYEQYF
j_gene: TRBJ2-7; v_gene: TRBV20-1; abundance: NA; d_gene: TRBD2; CDR3aa: CSASPPGGGSYEQYF
j_gene: TRBJ2-7; v_gene: TRBV20-1; abundance: NA; d_gene: TRBD1; CDR3aa: CSAPIPGQPYEQYF
j_gene: TRBJ2-7; v_gene: TRBV12-3/TRBV12-4; abundance: NA; d_gene: NA; CDR3aa: CASSWARNYRHYEQYF
j_gene: TRBJ1-5; v_gene: TRBV5-5; abundance: NA; d_gene: NA; CDR3aa: CASGLAGISNQPQHF
j_gene: TRBJ2-1; v_gene: TRBV18; abundance: NA; d_gene: TRBD2; CDR3aa: CASSPMGLAGDNEQFF
j_gene: TRBJ1-2; v_gene: TRBV12-3/TRBV12-4; abundance: few; d_gene: NA; CDR3aa: CASSFPPGNYGYTF
j_gene: TRBJ2-3; v_gene: TRBV12-3/TRBV12-4; abundance: few; d_gene: NA; CDR3aa: CASSGTFRTDTQYF
j_gene: TRBJ1-2; v_gene: TRBV7-9; abundance: NA; d_gene: TRBD1; CDR3aa: CASSGRGQGDGYTF
j_gene: TRBJ2-3; v_gene: TRBV12-3/TRBV12-4; abundance: NA; d_gene: NA; CDR3aa: CASSLGGTLHTQYF
j_gene: TRBJ2-4; v_gene: TRBV19; abundance: NA; d_gene: NA; CDR3aa: CASSLLGLTKNIQYF
j_gene: TRBJ1-2; v_gene: TRBV6-5; abundance: NA; d_gene: NA; CDR3aa: CAGSYLRTNYGYTF
j_gene: TRBJ2-1; v_gene: TRBV6-2/TRBV6-3; abundance: few; d_gene: NA; CDR3aa: CASSYSSGSGYNEQFF
j_gene: TRBJ1-1; v_gene: TRBV6-5; abundance: NA; d_gene: NA; CDR3aa: CASSYGRRGAEAFF
j_gene: TRBJ2-6; v_gene: TRBV9; abundance: few; d_gene: TRBD1; CDR3aa: CASSAGTAGANVLTF
j_gene: TRBJ1-5; v_gene: TRBV7-2; abundance: few; d_gene: TRBD1; CDR3aa: CASSAGQGSGPQHF
j_gene: TRBJ2-7; v_gene: TRBV27; abundance: few; d_gene: NA; CDR3aa: CASSFYRTPYEQYF
j_gene: TRBJ1-6; v_gene: TRBV5-1; abundance: NA; d_gene: NA; CDR3aa: CASSQVGERSPLHF
j_gene: TRBJ1-1; v_gene: TRBV6-5; abundance: NA; d_gene: NA; CDR3aa: CASSYSHDGNTEAFF
j_gene: TRBJ2-7; v_gene: TRBV7-2; abundance: NA; d_gene: TRBD1; CDR3aa: CASSSDRVTAYEQYF
j_gene: TRBJ1-1; v_gene: TRBV28; abundance: NA; d_gene: NA; CDR3aa: CASSPWTVNTEAFF
j_gene: TRBJ1-2; v_gene: TRBV7-9; abundance: NA; d_gene: NA; CDR3aa: CASSSVQGNYGYTF
j_gene: TRBJ2-3; v_gene: TRBV7-9; abundance: few; d_gene: TRBD2; CDR3aa: CASSPPGLALSNTQYF
j_gene: TRBJ2-1; v_gene: TRBV12-3/TRBV12-4; abundance: few; d_gene: NA; CDR3aa: CASSPSGTSLQGSYNEQFF
j_gene: TRBJ1-1; v_gene: TRBV15; abundance: few; d_gene: NA; CDR3aa: CATSRVRLLQVVRNTEAFF
j_gene: TRBJ2-5; v_gene: TRBV7-8; abundance: NA; d_gene: TRBD2; CDR3aa: CASSGTGLVQETQYF
j_gene: TRBJ2-3; v_gene: TRBV29-1; abundance: NA; d_gene: TRBD1; CDR3aa: CSVTRGGGDTQYF
j_gene: TRBJ2-4; v_gene: TRBV30; abundance: NA; d_gene: NA; CDR3aa: CAWSVRSGNIQYF
j_gene: TRBJ2-1; v_gene: TRBV12-3/TRBV12-4; abundance: few; d_gene: TRBD2; CDR3aa: CASIPRGSGRYNEQFF
j_gene: TRBJ2-1; v_gene: TRBV29-1; abundance: NA; d_gene: NA; CDR3aa: CSVGGRGNNEQFF
j_gene: TRBJ2-5; v_gene: TRBV11-1; abundance: NA; d_gene: NA; CDR3aa: CASSTTGFGKQYF
j_gene: TRBJ2-1; v_gene: TRBV5-1; abundance: NA; d_gene: NA; CDR3aa: CASSLQGNGYNEQFF
j_gene: TRBJ2-3; v_gene: TRBV5-1; abundance: few; d_gene: TRBD1; CDR3aa: CASTSQGTDTQYF
j_gene: TRBJ2-3; v_gene: TRBV6-1; abundance: NA; d_gene: TRBD2; CDR3aa: CASSEALLGGVTDTQYF
j_gene: TRBJ1-2; v_gene: TRBV20-1; abundance: NA; d_gene: NA; CDR3aa: CSAREGAGYYYGYTF
j_gene: TRBJ2-1; v_gene: TRBV6-5; abundance: few; d_gene: NA; CDR3aa: CASSYSAGEVYNEQFF
j_gene: TRBJ1-1; v_gene: TRBV18; abundance: NA; d_gene: NA; CDR3aa: CASSPPERGFNTEAFF
j_gene: TRBJ1-4; v_gene: TRBV12-5; abundance: NA; d_gene: TRBD1; CDR3aa: CASGDFSATMTGTGEKLFF
j_gene: NA; v_gene: TRBV11-1; abundance: NA; d_gene: NA; CDR3aa: CASSFMTRGAYEQYF
j_gene: TRBJ2-1; v_gene: TRBV7-2; abundance: NA; d_gene: NA; CDR3aa: CASSFAVVYNEQFF
j_gene: TRBJ2-3; v_gene: TRBV9; abundance: NA; d_gene: NA; CDR3aa: CASGGTADTQYF
j_gene: TRBJ2-3; v_gene: TRBV20-1; abundance: once; d_gene: NA; CDR3aa: CSAREPRGNTDTQYF
j_gene: TRBJ2-1; v_gene: TRBV7-9; abundance: NA; d_gene: NA; CDR3aa: CASSPQVGVGYNEQFF
j_gene: TRBJ1-4; v_gene: TRBV6-5; abundance: few; d_gene: NA; CDR3aa: CASSLPGGNKLFF
j_gene: TRBJ1-4; v_gene: TRBV4-3; abundance: few; d_gene: NA; CDR3aa: CASSPRSGATNEKLFF
j_gene: TRBJ1-5; v_gene: TRBV20-1; abundance: NA; d_gene: NA; CDR3aa: CSASSGSDQPQHF
j_gene: TRBJ1-2; v_gene: TRBV6-2/TRBV6-3; abundance: NA; d_gene: TRBD1; CDR3aa: CASSQALGQAFPDYGYTF
j_gene: TRBJ1-1; v_gene: TRBV29-1; abundance: NA; d_gene: NA; CDR3aa: CSVGRLLTGEAFF
j_gene: TRBJ2-6; v_gene: TRBV29-1; abundance: few; d_gene: NA; CDR3aa: CSVESVSGANVLTF
j_gene: TRBJ2-5; v_gene: TRBV4-1; abundance: many; d_gene: NA; CDR3aa: CASSQGGAGETQYF